This T cell receptor (beta chain) was captured by sequencing in a study of control samples from healthy donors and cancer patients. Trimming cost V 4 bases and J 3 bases, with 15 bases left between them. Germline lookup yields CDR1 SNHLY and CDR2 FYNNEI. The CDR3 has 16 residues. Generated by immunoSEQ multiplex PCR, the TCRdb table keeps only in-frame clones and is missing some. The repertoire has about 170,000 clones, around 88% of them found once; the top ten carry approximately 4.9%. The receptor comes from a woman aged 25 to 39 in good health. The sample taken for sequencing was blood. The rearrangement links TRBV2 to TRBJ1-4; D gene uncertain. The CDR3 bases are TGTGCCAGCAGTGCGGTGTCAGCGGATTCTAATGAAAAACTGTTTTTT. Its protein is CASSAVSADSNEKLFF.